This T cell receptor (beta chain) was captured by sequencing in a study of circulating and synovial CD4+ cells in juvenile arthritis. The J segment lost 4 bases and the V segment lost 4 bases, leaving 2 bases of the junction unmatched. This CDR3 spans 13 amino acids. The V gene's germline CDR1 is SGDLS and CDR2 YYNGEE. Generated by immunoSEQ multiplex PCR, the TCRdb table keeps only in-frame clones and is missing some. Altogether around 14,000 clones are present, approximately 88% being singletons, with the ten largest covering roughly 3.6%. The sequenced material came from CD4+ T cells from synovial fluid. The chain has TRBV9 and TRBJ2-1; 7 bases align to TRBD1. The clonotype originates from a human patient with juvenile idiopathic arthritis. Some clones in this sample may be carry-over from other donors' samples. CDR3 in DNA: TGTGCCAGCAGCTCGACAGGGTACAATGAGCAGTTCTTC. As protein: CASSSTGYNEQFF.